The 21 T cell receptor beta chains listed next were all sequenced from one sample in a study of STAT5B mutations in CD4+ large granular lymphocyte leukemia. Sequencing was performed with immunoSEQ multiplex PCR; in TCRdb, only in-frame clones are kept and a portion is missing. The table has more than 45,000 clones, about 70% seen once. The sequenced sample consisted of CD4+ T cells from blood buffy coats. The receptors derive from a human donor in good health.

The chain combines TRBV19 with TRBJ2-3, with D hard to call. The germline V gene encodes CDR1 LNHDA and CDR2 SQIVND (reference sequence). The CDR3 extends over 14 amino acids. Deletions cut 8 bases from V and 0 bases from J, with 12 bases between. In DNA form, the CDR3 reads TGTGCCAGTCATGGCGGAGCTAGCACAGATACGCAGTATTTT. It codes for CASHGGASTDTQYF.

The gene calls are TRBV7-2 and TRBJ2-3; TRBD2 matches 14 bases. Germline CDR1 SGHTA, CDR2 FQGNSA. The CDR3 has 19 residues. V lost 2 bases and J lost 5; bases outside the gene matches: 12. In nucleotides, the CDR3 is TGTGCCAGCAGCTTACGAGGGAGACTAGCGGGGGGGCCAAGAGATACGCAGTATTTT. It translates to CASSLRGRLAGGPRDTQYF.

J is TRBJ1-3 and V is TRBV10-3, with D perhaps TRBD1 (6 bases). The germline V gene encodes CDR1 ENHRY and CDR2 SYGVKD. V was trimmed by 10 bases and J by 4 bases, leaving 17 bases between them. This CDR3 region has 14 residues. CDR3 in amino acids: CATTGTLDGNTIYF. The CDR3 DNA reads as TGTGCCACGACCGGGACATTGGACGGAAACACCATATATTTT.

The chain employs TRBV5-1 and TRBJ2-2; 12 nucleotides agree with TRBD2. The CDR3 extends over 17 amino acids. V trimming: 2 bases; J trimming: 0 bases; junction bases outside the gene matches: 2. The germline V gene encodes CDR1 SGHRS and CDR2 YFSETQ. The chain's CDR3 is CASSLLAGGANTGELFF. The DNA for the CDR3 is TGCGCCAGCAGCTTACTAGCGGGGGGCGCGAACACCGGGGAGCTGTTTTTT.

The V call is TRBV2, the J call TRBJ2-3; the match to TRBD2 covers 7 bases. The CDR3 has 14 amino acids. In germline, CDR1 is SNHLY, CDR2 FYNNEI. V was pared by 8 bases and J by 6 bases, with 11 bases of the junction left unmatched. The CDR3 DNA sequence: TGTGCCAGCGGTGGGGGGGGTTTTTTGGATACGCAGTATTTT. This translates into CASGGGGFLDTQYF.

The V call is TRBV4-2, the J call TRBJ2-5, with D hard to call. Trimming pared 1 base from V and 4 bases from J, leaving 16 bases between. CDR1 and CDR2 (germline): LGHNA, YNFKEQ. The CDR3 has 16 residues. The CDR3 DNA is TGTGCCAGCAGCCAAGGGGTGGGAACAACCAGAGAGACCCAGTACTTC. It codes for CASSQGVGTTRETQYF.

The gene calls are TRBV6-5 and TRBJ1-5, with D possibly TRBD1 on 5 matching bases. The CDR3 contains 15 residues. Germline assignment: CDR1 MNHEY and CDR2 SVGAGI. V was shortened by 5 bases and J by 2 bases, with 13 bases between the two germline ends. CDR3 residues: CASSPGGVGNQPQHF. DNA of the CDR3: TGTGCCAGCAGTCCCGGGGGGGTAGGCAATCAGCCCCAGCATTTT.

The CDR3 sequence: CASSYSRQNYGYTF. CDR3 coding DNA: TGTGCCAGCAGTTACTCGAGGCAAAACTATGGCTACACCTTC. The rearrangement joins TRBV6-6 to TRBJ1-2, with D unclear. V was clipped by 0 bases and J by 2 bases, with 7 bases between them. Germline V gene data show CDR1 as MNHNY and CDR2 as SVGAGI (reference sequence). The CDR3 is made up of 14 amino acids.

This clone came up a few times. This sequence joins TRBV6-5 and TRBJ2-3; 7 bases map to TRBD2. The CDR3 spans 12 residues. Germline CDR1 MNHEY, CDR2 SVGAGI. V lost 10 bases to trimming and J lost 2 bases; unmatched junction nucleotides: 3. CDR3 bases: TGTGCCACCCGGGGGGTCACAGATACGCAGTATTTT. Amino acids: CATRGVTDTQYF.

The chain recombines TRBV27 with TRBJ2-1, with unresolved D. The CDR3 loop spans 14 amino acids. Germline loops: CDR1 MNHEY, CDR2 SMNVEV (reference sequence). V was cut by 6 bases and J by 0 bases, with 9 bases left in between. CDR3 nucleotide sequence: TGTGCCAGCAGGTCCCATGACTCCTACAATGAGCAGTTCTTC. It translates to CASRSHDSYNEQFF.

This chain links TRBV14 with TRBJ2-7; 9 nucleotides agree with TRBD1. This CDR3 region has 16 residues. Germline V gene lookup returns CDR1 SGHDN and CDR2 FVKESK. V trimming: 4 bases; J trimming: 3 bases; junction bases outside the gene matches: 10. The CDR3 protein is CASSPTRTGANYEQYV. The CDR3 nucleotides are TGTGCCAGCAGCCCGACACGGACAGGGGCGAACTACGAGCAGTACGTC.

This clone was seen a handful of times. Other DNA sequences within the sample encode an identical CDR3. V and J are TRBV18 and TRBJ2-5; D is ambiguous. CDR3 length: 11 amino acids. V was shortened by 5 bases and J by 1 base, with 2 bases between the two germline ends. Germline V lookup: CDR1 KGHSH, CDR2 LQKENI. CDR3 in amino acids: CASSSQETQYF. The CDR3 DNA sequence: TGTGCCAGCTCATCCCAAGAGACCCAGTACTTC.

The V gene is TRBV5-1, the J gene TRBJ2-5; 8 nucleotides align to TRBD1. V shed 4 bases and J 5 bases; nucleotides not matched to a gene: 7. The CDR3 loop spans 14 amino acids. Germline V lookup: CDR1 SGHRS, CDR2 YFSETQ. The CDR3 coding sequence is TGCGCCAGCAGCCCTACAGGGGGTGGTGAGACCCAGTACTTC. Translating gives CASSPTGGGETQYF.

The chain combines TRBV6-6 with TRBJ2-5; D not certain. CDR1 and CDR2 from the germline V gene are MNHNY and SVGAGI (reference sequence). The CDR3 consists of 13 residues. V lost 10 bases and J lost 1, with 13 bases in between. In nucleotides, the CDR3 is TGTGCCATATCCACATCCCTCCAAGAGACCCAGTACTTC. This sequence encodes CAISTSLQETQYF.

V usage is TRBV18 and J usage is TRBJ2-3, with TRBD2 identical over 15 bases. J gave up 0 bases and V 5 bases, and 6 bases lay outside the gene matches. Germline V gene data show CDR1 as KGHSH and CDR2 as LQKENI. This CDR3 comprises 18 residues. The CDR3 protein is CASSSRTSGGGSTDTQYF. CDR3 sequence (DNA): TGTGCCAGCTCATCGAGGACTAGCGGGGGGGGTAGCACAGATACGCAGTATTTT.

V is TRBV5-6 and J is TRBJ2-7, with D perhaps assigned TRBD1 or TRBD2 (5 bases each). Per germline, CDR1 SGHDT and CDR2 YYEEEE. This CDR3 region has 16 residues. The V end was cut by 3 bases, the J end by 0 bases, with 16 bases between. The CDR3 loop reads CASSYYGTASSYEQYF. CDR3 nucleotide sequence: TGTGCCAGCAGCTACTACGGGACCGCGAGCTCCTACGAGCAGTACTTC.

V gene TRBV7-9 combines with J gene TRBJ2-3; D gene unclear. Trimming removed 4 bases at V and 0 bases at J, with 14 bases between. Looked up from germline, CDR1 is SEHNR and CDR2 is FQNEAQ (reference sequence). CDR3 length equals 16 residues. This CDR3 reads CASSSSGLTSTDTQYF. The CDR3 DNA reads as TGTGCCAGCAGCTCGTCCGGGCTCACTAGCACAGATACGCAGTATTTT.

The chain employs TRBV30 and TRBJ2-5, with D possibly TRBD2 on 6 matching bases. Germline CDR1 and CDR2: GTSNPN and SVGIG (reference sequence). V lost 0 bases and J 4 bases, leaving 9 bases between the germline ends. The CDR3 is made up of 13 amino acids. CDR3 protein: CAWSVRERETQYF. The CDR3 DNA follows: TGTGCCTGGAGTGTACGGGAGCGAGAGACCCAGTACTTC.

The J gene is TRBJ2-3, the V gene TRBV30, with unresolved D. Trimming removed 7 bases at V and 8 bases at J, with 13 bases between. This CDR3 comprises 11 residues. Germline CDR1 is GTSNPN and CDR2 is SVGIG (reference sequence). The CDR3 region has the DNA TGTGCCTCCTTTTCCCTGGCTACGCAGTATTTT. It specifies CASFSLATQYF.

The chain is built from TRBV7-9 and TRBJ2-6; D may be TRBD1 (6 bases). The CDR3 has 17 residues. Trimming took off 4 bases at V and 1 base at J, with 14 bases between the two ends. Germline assignment: CDR1 SEHNR and CDR2 FQNEAQ (reference sequence). The CDR3 DNA reads as TGTGCCAGCAGCTACACAGGGTCCATTTCTGGGGCCAACGTCCTGACTTTC. Amino acid sequence: CASSYTGSISGANVLTF.

This clone was counted between two and nine times. The chain combines TRBV28 with TRBJ1-1, with D tentatively TRBD1 (5 bases). Germline V CDR1 and CDR2: MDHEN, SYDVKM. V lost 5 bases to trimming and J lost 3 bases, with 10 bases between them. CDR3 length equals 13 residues. This chain's CDR3 is CASSGAADTEAFF. In DNA, the CDR3 is TGTGCCAGCAGTGGGGCGGCGGACACTGAAGCTTTCTTT.